The clone carrying this TCR beta chain came up many times. This record belongs to a study of T cells in Graves' hyperthyroidism and ophthalmopathy. TCR beta CDR3 region amplification was performed from RNA transcripts. HTBI primers drove first-round RT-PCR of the TCR CDR3. A single record per CDR3 protein comes from TCRdb applying MiXCR to the multiplex PCR reads. Of about 300,000 distinct CDR3 sequences in the sample, about 25% were seen once. The CDR3 runs to 14 residues. The V end was cut by 6 bases, the J end by 4 bases, with 13 bases between. This clonotype was sampled from a man in his forties with Graves' hyperthyroidism that later progressed to Graves' ophthalmopathy. The sequencing input was blood. The rearrangement joins TRBV12-3 or TRBV12-4 to TRBJ1-3, with D perhaps TRBD1 (6 bases). The CDR3 sequence is CASRGGGEGNTIYF. The CDR3 nucleotides read TGTGCCAGCAGGGGAGGGGGGGAAGGAAACACCATATATTTT.